This is a list of T cell receptor beta chains from one sample in a study of T cell responses to AZD1222 COVID-19 vaccine. Sequencing used immunoSEQ multiplex PCR; TCRdb keeps in-frame clones, though not all of them. This table has about 110,000 clones, about nine tenths appearing once. The input for sequencing was peripheral blood, taken on day 0 of AZD1222 vaccination. All receptors derive from an adult in good health. The CDR3 runs from the conserved cysteine through the conserved F or W. Each record gives: V gene, CDR3 length, D gene, J gene, clone size, CDR3 DNA, CDR3 protein. A D gene is named only where the DNA matches it firmly. Clone sizes are given selectively: once, few, many, or a class where the clone is expanded.

V gene: TRBV5-4
CDR3 length: 14
D gene: NA
J gene: TRBJ1-4
clone size: NA
CDR3 DNA: TGTGCCAGCAGCTTGAAGGCAACGGGGGAAAAACTGTTTTTT
CDR3 protein: CASSLKATGEKLFF

V gene: TRBV27
CDR3 length: 14
D gene: NA
J gene: TRBJ1-2
clone size: NA
CDR3 DNA: TGTGCCAGCAGTTTATCGATGGGGAACTATGGCTACACCTTC
CDR3 protein: CASSLSMGNYGYTF

V gene: TRBV6-5
CDR3 length: 13
D gene: NA
J gene: TRBJ1-2
clone size: NA
CDR3 DNA: TGTGCCAGCTCGGGAGTCCCGTCGTATGGCTACACCTTC
CDR3 protein: CASSGVPSYGYTF

V gene: TRBV5-1
CDR3 length: 14
D gene: TRBD1
J gene: TRBJ1-2
clone size: NA
CDR3 DNA: TGCGCCAGCAGCTTCGACAGGGGAGGTGGTGGCTACACCTTC
CDR3 protein: CASSFDRGGGGYTF

V gene: TRBV21-1
CDR3 length: 16
D gene: NA
J gene: TRBJ2-4
clone size: NA
CDR3 DNA: TGTGCCAGCAGCAAAGTGTCAGGGGGCTGCAAAAACATTCAGTACTTC
CDR3 protein: CASSKVSGGCKNIQYF

V gene: TRBV19
CDR3 length: 17
D gene: TRBD1
J gene: TRBJ2-2
clone size: NA
CDR3 DNA: TGTGCCAGTAGTACGCCGGGGGGACAGGGGCTCACCGGGGAGCTGTTTTTT
CDR3 protein: CASSTPGGQGLTGELFF

V gene: TRBV6-1
CDR3 length: 15
D gene: NA
J gene: TRBJ2-7
clone size: NA
CDR3 DNA: TGTGCCAGCAGTGAAGCCATTCCCCCTCACTACGAGCAGTACTTC
CDR3 protein: CASSEAIPPHYEQYF

V gene: TRBV6-5
CDR3 length: 14
D gene: TRBD1
J gene: TRBJ1-6
clone size: few
CDR3 DNA: TGTGCCAGCAGTTACGGGACAGCTAATTCACCCCTCCACTTT
CDR3 protein: CASSYGTANSPLHF

V gene: TRBV10-3
CDR3 length: 13
D gene: NA
J gene: TRBJ2-5
clone size: NA
CDR3 DNA: TGTGCCACGACTGGGGATTTTGGGGAGACCCAGTACTTC
CDR3 protein: CATTGDFGETQYF

V gene: TRBV3-1/TRBV3-2
CDR3 length: 12
D gene: NA
J gene: TRBJ2-5
clone size: NA
CDR3 DNA: TGTGCCAGCAGCCAAAAACAAGAGACCCAGTACTTC
CDR3 protein: CASSQKQETQYF

V gene: TRBV19
CDR3 length: 16
D gene: NA
J gene: TRBJ2-3
clone size: once
CDR3 DNA: TGTGCCAGTAGTATACTCGCAAGGGGCGGCACAGATACGCAGTATTTT
CDR3 protein: CASSILARGGTDTQYF

V gene: TRBV7-2
CDR3 length: 16
D gene: TRBD2
J gene: TRBJ2-1
clone size: NA
CDR3 DNA: TGTGCCAGCAGCCAAGGGACGGGAGCGGGGGACAATGAGCAGTTCTTC
CDR3 protein: CASSQGTGAGDNEQFF

V gene: TRBV5-5
CDR3 length: 13
D gene: NA
J gene: TRBJ1-1
clone size: NA
CDR3 DNA: TGTGCCAGCAGCTTTACGCGGAACACTGAAGCTTTCTTT
CDR3 protein: CASSFTRNTEAFF

V gene: TRBV12-3/TRBV12-4
CDR3 length: 13
D gene: NA
J gene: TRBJ1-3
clone size: NA
CDR3 DNA: TGTGCCAGCAGTTTGGGCAGGGGAAACACCATATATTTT
CDR3 protein: CASSLGRGNTIYF

V gene: TRBV6-5
CDR3 length: 13
D gene: TRBD1
J gene: TRBJ2-1
clone size: NA
CDR3 DNA: TGTGCCAGCATGTGGGACAGGTACAATGAGCAGTTCTTC
CDR3 protein: CASMWDRYNEQFF

V gene: TRBV5-1
CDR3 length: 13
D gene: NA
J gene: TRBJ2-3
clone size: NA
CDR3 DNA: TGCGCCACCTCGACTAGTTCGTTAGATACGCAGTATTTT
CDR3 protein: CATSTSSLDTQYF

V gene: TRBV6-2/TRBV6-3
CDR3 length: 13
D gene: NA
J gene: TRBJ2-1
clone size: NA
CDR3 DNA: TGTGCCAGCAGTTCCGCGGGGTTAGCTGAGCAGTTCTTC
CDR3 protein: CASSSAGLAEQFF

V gene: TRBV7-9
CDR3 length: 17
D gene: NA
J gene: TRBJ2-2
clone size: few
CDR3 DNA: TGTGCCAGCAGCCCAGGAGGGGTCCGCGCGAACACCGGGGAGCTGTTTTTT
CDR3 protein: CASSPGGVRANTGELFF

V gene: TRBV6-5
CDR3 length: 15
D gene: TRBD1
J gene: TRBJ2-7
clone size: NA
CDR3 DNA: TGTGCCAGCAGTTCTTCAGGGGGCGCGTTTTACGAGCAGTACTTC
CDR3 protein: CASSSSGGAFYEQYF

V gene: TRBV18
CDR3 length: 14
D gene: TRBD1
J gene: TRBJ1-1
clone size: NA
CDR3 DNA: TGTGCCAGCTCACCGGACAGGGTGAGCACTGAAGCTTTCTTT
CDR3 protein: CASSPDRVSTEAFF

V gene: TRBV5-6
CDR3 length: 13
D gene: NA
J gene: TRBJ1-1
clone size: NA
CDR3 DNA: TGTGCCAGCAGCTTGGCTCCGCACACTGAAGCTTTCTTT
CDR3 protein: CASSLAPHTEAFF

V gene: TRBV11-2
CDR3 length: 13
D gene: NA
J gene: TRBJ2-3
clone size: NA
CDR3 DNA: TGTGCCAGCAGCACGGGGACCAGAGATACGCAGTATTTT
CDR3 protein: CASSTGTRDTQYF